This entry lists 32 T cell receptor beta chains sequenced from one sample in a study of Graves' ophthalmopathy and Graves' hyperthyroidism. From RNA, the CDR3 regions of TCR beta chains were amplified and sequenced. HTBI primers primed a first-round RT-PCR, and a second-round multiplex PCR followed. TCRdb reanalysed the multiplex PCR reads using MiXCR and keeps one entry per CDR3 protein. This sample yields roughly 170,000 distinct CDR3 sequences, of which 39% are seen a single time; approximately 8.9% belongs to the top ten. The sequencing input was peripheral blood. Receptor source: a man aged 25-45 years with Graves' ophthalmopathy.

The rearrangement links TRBV20-1 to TRBJ2-7, with D uncertain. The V and J ends lost 3 bases and 4 bases respectively, with 7 bases between them. This CDR3 comprises 11 residues. The V gene's germline CDR1 is DFQATT and CDR2 SNEGSKA (reference sequence). For the CDR3, the DNA is TGCAGTGCTAGTATGGCGTACGAGCAGTACTTC. Amino acid sequence: CSASMAYEQYF.

V gene TRBV2 combines with J gene TRBJ1-6; TRBD1 is a possible D gene (5 bases). The CDR3 length is 14 residues. Deletions cut 5 bases from V and 7 bases from J, with 12 bases between. CDR1 is SNHLY and CDR2 is FYNNEI in the germline V gene. CDR3 in DNA: TGTGCCAGCAGTACCGGGACGGGGAATTCACCCCTCCACTTT. Translated: CASSTGTGNSPLHF.

This clonotype was detected ten times or more. CDR3 loop: CASSFSREFRETQYF. The CDR3 DNA is TGTGCCAGCAGCTTTTCGCGGGAGTTTCGGGAGACCCAGTACTTC. The J gene is TRBJ2-5, the V gene TRBV7-8; 7 positions match TRBD2. The CDR3 sequence is 15 residues long. The germline V gene encodes CDR1 SGHVS and CDR2 FQNEAQ. V gave up 3 bases and J gave up 5 bases; unmatched junction bases: 9.

V and J are TRBV24-1 and TRBJ1-2; D not certain. Trimming shortened V by 2 bases and J by 3 bases, and 0 bases separated the two germline ends. CDR1 is KGHDR, CDR2 SFDVKD, per germline. The CDR3 is 11 residues long. CDR3 sequence (DNA): TGTGCCACCAGTGATTACTATGGCTACACCTTC. Translated, it gives CATSDYYGYTF.

Many counts were recorded for this clonotype. The V gene is TRBV25-1, the J gene TRBJ1-2, with D possibly being TRBD1 (5 bases). The V end was cut by 6 bases, the J end by 4 bases, with 15 bases between. The CDR3 covers 14 residues. Germline V lookup: CDR1 MGHDK, CDR2 SYGVNS. The CDR3 bases are TGTGCCAGCAGACCGGACGGCAGGGCCTATGGCTACACCTTC. Its translation: CASRPDGRAYGYTF.

A single count supports this clonotype. The V gene is TRBV12-3 or TRBV12-4, the J gene TRBJ2-5, with a possible D match to TRBD1 (6 bases). The CDR3 covers 14 residues. V lost 6 bases, J lost 4 bases, and 15 bases lay in between. DNA for the CDR3: TGTGCCAGCAGAACTACAGGGAAGGGAGAGACCCAGTACTTC. Translating gives CASRTTGKGETQYF.

This clonotype was found many times. The rearrangement links TRBV6-5 to TRBJ1-1; a possible D gene is TRBD1 (6 bases). From germline, CDR1 is MNHEY and CDR2 SVGAGI. The CDR3 sequence is 13 residues long. The V gene lost 4 bases and the J gene lost 13 bases, with 19 bases spanning the gap. CDR3 residues: CASSSDSRRYSFF. CDR3 in DNA: TGTGCCAGCAGTTCGGACAGTCGGCGATATAGTTTCTTT.

This rearrangement joins TRBV6-1 to TRBJ2-5; TRBD1 or TRBD2 may be the D gene (5 bases each). Germline CDR1 is MNHNS and CDR2 is SASEGT. The length of the CDR3 is 14 residues. V lost 2 bases, J lost 4 bases, and 11 bases lay in between. This CDR3 reads CASSERGQGETQYF. CDR3 nucleotides: TGTGCCAGCAGTGAACGGGGCCAGGGAGAGACCCAGTACTTC.

This chain uses TRBV7-8 with TRBJ1-3, with D maybe TRBD1 (5 bases). The CDR3 runs to 14 residues. V lost 5 bases and J 7 bases, leaving 15 bases between the germline ends. Germline loops: CDR1 SGHVS, CDR2 FQNEAQ. CDR3 protein: CASSLPGTGNTIYF. DNA of the CDR3: TGTGCCAGCAGCCTACCAGGGACGGGGAACACCATATATTTT.

This clonotype was observed at least ten times. The rearrangement joins TRBV10-3 to TRBJ1-1, with D possibly being TRBD1 (6 bases). CDR1 is ENHRY, CDR2 SYGVKD, per germline. The CDR3 runs to 16 residues. Deletions cut 2 bases from V and 0 bases from J, with 13 bases between. The chain's CDR3 is CAISEDRRPMNTEAFF. The CDR3 DNA follows: TGTGCCATCAGTGAGGACAGGCGGCCCATGAACACTGAAGCTTTCTTT.

This clonotype was seen ten or more times. The V call is TRBV5-1, the J call TRBJ2-7, with D unclear. CDR3 length: 15 residues. The germline CDR1 and CDR2 sequences are SGHRS and YFSETQ. Trimming removed 1 base from V and 4 bases from J, with 15 bases in between. CDR3: CASSLQYHSGYEQYF. The CDR3 nucleotides are TGCGCCAGCAGCTTGCAGTACCATTCCGGATACGAGCAGTACTTC.

This clonotype was recorded many times. V is TRBV7-9 and J is TRBJ2-7, with D tentatively TRBD1 (6 bases). The CDR3 totals 13 residues. Trimming shortened V by 3 bases and J by 7 bases, and 13 bases separated the two germline ends. Germline CDR1 and CDR2: SEHNR and FQNEAQ (reference sequence). The CDR3 sequence is CASSFSGRGEQYF. For the CDR3, the DNA is TGTGCCAGCAGCTTTTCTGGCAGGGGAGAGCAGTACTTC.

This clonotype was seen many times. The chain joins TRBV30 to TRBJ2-7, with D perhaps being TRBD1 or TRBD2 (5 bases each). The germline CDR1 and CDR2 sequences are GTSNPN and SVGIG (reference sequence). The V end lost 5 bases, the J end lost 4 bases, and 24 bases lay between the germline ends. There are 16 residues in the CDR3. The CDR3 here is CAWGIDGGVSPYEQYF. DNA of the CDR3: TGTGCCTGGGGGATAGATGGGGGAGTGTCCCCGTACGAGCAGTACTTC.

This clonotype was counted many times. The chain couples TRBV12-3 or TRBV12-4 to TRBJ2-7, with TRBD2 matching 9 bases. Trimming removed 6 bases from V and 5 bases from J; junction bases left unmatched: 8. CDR3 size: 14 residues. CDR3 protein: CASSPGLAPHEQYF. For the CDR3, the DNA is TGTGCCAGCAGCCCGGGACTAGCTCCCCACGAGCAGTACTTC.

The chain combines TRBV5-5 with TRBJ1-2; TRBD1 is a possible D gene (5 bases). Germline V CDR1 and CDR2: SGHKS, YYEKEE (reference sequence). This CDR3 has 13 residues. Trimming shortened V by 9 bases and J by 5 bases, and 17 bases separated the two germline ends. The CDR3 DNA follows: TGTGCCACCCAACCGGGACTCAATTATGGCTACACCTTC. Its translation: CATQPGLNYGYTF.

This clonotype showed up many times. J is TRBJ2-7 and V is TRBV30; perhaps TRBD1 as D (5 bases). The CDR3 spans 14 residues. CDR1 and CDR2 (germline): GTSNPN, SVGIG (reference sequence). Deletions cut 2 bases from V and 3 bases from J, with 14 bases between. The DNA of the CDR3 is TGTGCCTGGAGTTCGGGTCTAGGGGTCTACGAGCAGTACTTC. Amino acid sequence: CAWSSGLGVYEQYF.

Ten or more counts support this clonotype. The V and J genes are TRBV5-1 and TRBJ2-7, with D hard to call. CDR1 is SGHRS, CDR2 YFSETQ, per germline. This CDR3 region has 10 residues. Trimming stripped 5 bases from V and 4 bases from J, with 4 bases between. The CDR3 reads CASSCYEQYF. The CDR3 DNA reads as TGCGCCAGCAGTTGTTACGAGCAGTACTTC.

This chain links TRBV6-2 or TRBV6-3 with TRBJ1-5; TRBD1 agrees at 10 bases. The V gene end was trimmed by 7 bases and the J gene end by 6 bases; junction bases not matched to a gene: 9. Germline loops: CDR1 MNHEY, CDR2 SVGEGT. The CDR3 is made up of 15 amino acids. CDR3 residues: CASTSPTGGLQPQHF. DNA for the CDR3: TGTGCCAGCACTTCACCGACAGGGGGCCTTCAGCCCCAGCATTTT.

This clonotype has a count of ten or more. The V gene is TRBV28, the J gene TRBJ2-2, with 9 bases fitting TRBD1. This CDR3 comprises 17 residues. The germline V gene encodes CDR1 MDHEN and CDR2 SYDVKM. Trimming took 2 bases from V and 4 from J; bases not matched to a gene: 8. CDR3 in DNA: TGTGCCAGCAGTTTAATACAGGGGGCGTCGGTCACCGGGGAGCTGTTTTTT. This translates into CASSLIQGASVTGELFF.

V and J are TRBV4-1 and TRBJ2-7; 7 bases agree with TRBD1. This CDR3 is built from 16 residues. Germline CDR1 is MGHRA and CDR2 is YSYEKL. V shed 4 bases, J shed 0 bases, and the junction held 9 bases outside the gene matches. CDR3 sequence reads: CASSPRGRDSSYEQYF. DNA for the CDR3: TGCGCCAGCAGCCCCAGGGGACGGGACAGCTCCTACGAGCAGTACTTC.

The chain couples TRBV11-2 to TRBJ1-1, with D hard to call. CDR1 is SGHAT, CDR2 FQNNGV, per germline. The CDR3 totals 13 residues. The ends were cut back, 5 bases at V and 4 bases at J, with 11 bases in the middle. CDR3 in DNA: TGTGCCAGCAGCCTCTCGATACGCACTGAAGCTTTCTTT. This sequence encodes CASSLSIRTEAFF.

At least ten counts were recorded for this clonotype. The chain carries TRBV29-1 and TRBJ1-2; 8 nucleotides match TRBD1. The CDR3 has 11 amino acids. Losses at the gene ends were 7 bases for V and 8 bases for J; bases not matched to a gene: 6. The germline V gene encodes CDR1 SQVTM and CDR2 ANQGSEA. The DNA for the CDR3 is TGCAGCGGGACAGGGCGAGCGGGCTACACCTTC. This translates into CSGTGRAGYTF.

V is TRBV20-1 and J is TRBJ2-7; no clear D. Germline values: CDR1 DFQATT, CDR2 SNEGSKA (reference sequence). Trimming cost V 0 bases and J 7 bases, with 22 bases left between them. The CDR3 covers 16 residues. CDR3 protein: CSAREGGGLNPWEQYF. DNA of the CDR3: TGCAGTGCTAGAGAGGGCGGCGGCCTCAATCCTTGGGAGCAGTACTTC.

This clonotype was counted ten times or more. CDR3 DNA sequence: TGTGCCAGCAGTCCGACGCGGGGAATAACTAGCGGGGTCTCCTACGAGCAGTACTTC. Its translation is CASSPTRGITSGVSYEQYF. The rearrangement joins TRBV28 to TRBJ2-7; 10 bases are shared with TRBD2. The V segment lost 5 bases and the J segment 0 bases; nucleotides outside the gene matches: 16. The V gene's germline CDR1 is MDHEN and CDR2 SYDVKM. The CDR3 is made up of 19 amino acids.

The chain has TRBV28 and TRBJ1-3, with a tentative D call TRBD1 (5 bases). The CDR3 length is 14 residues. V lost 7 bases and J 5 bases, leaving 15 bases between the germline ends. Per the germline V gene, CDR1 is MDHEN and CDR2 is SYDVKM. The CDR3 region has the DNA TGTGCCAGCACCCCCGGGGGGGAGAGAAACACCATATATTTT. It encodes CASTPGGERNTIYF.

This clonotype was recorded once. This chain uses TRBV12-3 or TRBV12-4 with TRBJ2-7; D is uncertain. Trimming took 5 bases from V and 3 from J, leaving 11 bases between them. The CDR3 is 13 residues long. The DNA for the CDR3 is TGTGCCAGCAGTGGAACCCCAATCTACGAGCAGTACTTC. It is translated as CASSGTPIYEQYF.

This clonotype was counted many times. The V gene is TRBV29-1, the J gene TRBJ1-5, with unresolved D. Germline V CDR1 and CDR2: SQVTM, ANQGSEA. The CDR3 is made up of 14 amino acids. V was clipped by 4 bases and J by 0 bases, with 10 bases between them. The CDR3 nucleotides are TGCAGCGTTGTTATGGAATCTAGCAATCAGCCCCAGCATTTT. Its protein is CSVVMESSNQPQHF.

This clonotype was detected many times. This chain links TRBV6-2 or TRBV6-3 with TRBJ1-2; D not certain. The germline V and J ends were trimmed by 2 bases and 4 bases, with 8 bases remaining between them. Germline CDR1 reads MNHEY; CDR2 reads SVGEGT. The length of the CDR3 is 13 residues. DNA for the CDR3: TGTGCCAGCAGTTACACGGGTGGCTATGGCTACACCTTC. Its protein product is CASSYTGGYGYTF.

This clonotype came up many times. The genes are TRBV27 and TRBJ2-5; tentatively, D is TRBD1 or TRBD2 (5 bases each). With 1 base removed from V and 5 bases from J, the gap between germline ends came to 8 bases. There are 13 residues in the CDR3. Germline V gene lookup returns CDR1 MNHEY and CDR2 SMNVEV (reference sequence). For the CDR3, the DNA is TGTGCCAGCAGTTTATTTGGGGGTGAGACCCAGTACTTC. Translating it yields CASSLFGGETQYF.

The chain couples TRBV6-1 to TRBJ2-5, with unresolved D. Germline values: CDR1 MNHNS, CDR2 SASEGT. There are 12 residues in the CDR3. Trimming left V 4 bases short and J 6 bases short, with 9 bases between. The CDR3: CASSGTRKTQYF. CDR3 in DNA: TGTGCCAGCAGTGGTACGAGGAAGACCCAGTACTTC.

This chain links TRBV6-1 with TRBJ2-4, with D perhaps TRBD2 (5 bases). V was trimmed by 10 bases and J by 9 bases, leaving 19 bases between them. The CDR3 loop spans 13 amino acids. CDR1 MNHNS and CDR2 SASEGT come from the germline V gene. In DNA, the CDR3 is TGTGCCATCCGTAGCAGAAGCGGCGGCATTCAGTACTTC. The encoded protein is CAIRSRSGGIQYF.

The table lists this clonotype with many counts. The CDR3 sequence: CASSPPGVQETQYF. The CDR3 bases are TGTGCCAGCAGCCCTCCGGGAGTTCAAGAGACCCAGTACTTC. V is TRBV5-6 and J is TRBJ2-5; D might be TRBD2 (6 bases). V was clipped by 4 bases and J by 2 bases, with 12 bases between them. This CDR3 has 14 residues. CDR1 and CDR2 from the germline V gene are SGHDT and YYEEEE.